What follows describes a single TCR beta chain. These data are taken from a study of regulatory T cells in long-lasting Graves disease. As for time point: newly diagnosed GD, antithyroid drugs for less than 3 months. PBMC RNA was the source of the TCR library. From germline, CDR1 is LNHNV and CDR2 YYDKDF (reference sequence). This CDR3 comprises 15 residues. V dropped 5 bases and J dropped 6; count of bases not matched to a gene: 11. To make TCR beta libraries, researchers used iRepertoire HTBI primers and Arm-PCR of CDR3 regions. TCRdb re-called the multiplex PCR reads with MiXCR, one entry per CDR3 protein. The sample has roughly 350,000 distinct CDR3 sequences; over 15% are singletons. This sample also belongs to another study, concerning T cells in Graves' hyperthyroidism and ophthalmopathy. That work states: Peripheral blood also featured most of the thyroid clonotypes expanded above 0.001.

This material consisted of peripheral blood mononuclear cells (PBMCs), taken at new diagnosis, from a patient treated with antithyroid drugs. The TCR comes from a man in his forties or fifties with Graves disease. V and J are TRBV15 and TRBJ1-1; 8 nucleotides align to TRBD1. The CDR3 nucleotides read TGTGCCACCAGCCCCCGCCCCGGACAGGGCTCTGAAGCTTTCTTT. Amino acid sequence: CATSPRPGQGSEAFF.